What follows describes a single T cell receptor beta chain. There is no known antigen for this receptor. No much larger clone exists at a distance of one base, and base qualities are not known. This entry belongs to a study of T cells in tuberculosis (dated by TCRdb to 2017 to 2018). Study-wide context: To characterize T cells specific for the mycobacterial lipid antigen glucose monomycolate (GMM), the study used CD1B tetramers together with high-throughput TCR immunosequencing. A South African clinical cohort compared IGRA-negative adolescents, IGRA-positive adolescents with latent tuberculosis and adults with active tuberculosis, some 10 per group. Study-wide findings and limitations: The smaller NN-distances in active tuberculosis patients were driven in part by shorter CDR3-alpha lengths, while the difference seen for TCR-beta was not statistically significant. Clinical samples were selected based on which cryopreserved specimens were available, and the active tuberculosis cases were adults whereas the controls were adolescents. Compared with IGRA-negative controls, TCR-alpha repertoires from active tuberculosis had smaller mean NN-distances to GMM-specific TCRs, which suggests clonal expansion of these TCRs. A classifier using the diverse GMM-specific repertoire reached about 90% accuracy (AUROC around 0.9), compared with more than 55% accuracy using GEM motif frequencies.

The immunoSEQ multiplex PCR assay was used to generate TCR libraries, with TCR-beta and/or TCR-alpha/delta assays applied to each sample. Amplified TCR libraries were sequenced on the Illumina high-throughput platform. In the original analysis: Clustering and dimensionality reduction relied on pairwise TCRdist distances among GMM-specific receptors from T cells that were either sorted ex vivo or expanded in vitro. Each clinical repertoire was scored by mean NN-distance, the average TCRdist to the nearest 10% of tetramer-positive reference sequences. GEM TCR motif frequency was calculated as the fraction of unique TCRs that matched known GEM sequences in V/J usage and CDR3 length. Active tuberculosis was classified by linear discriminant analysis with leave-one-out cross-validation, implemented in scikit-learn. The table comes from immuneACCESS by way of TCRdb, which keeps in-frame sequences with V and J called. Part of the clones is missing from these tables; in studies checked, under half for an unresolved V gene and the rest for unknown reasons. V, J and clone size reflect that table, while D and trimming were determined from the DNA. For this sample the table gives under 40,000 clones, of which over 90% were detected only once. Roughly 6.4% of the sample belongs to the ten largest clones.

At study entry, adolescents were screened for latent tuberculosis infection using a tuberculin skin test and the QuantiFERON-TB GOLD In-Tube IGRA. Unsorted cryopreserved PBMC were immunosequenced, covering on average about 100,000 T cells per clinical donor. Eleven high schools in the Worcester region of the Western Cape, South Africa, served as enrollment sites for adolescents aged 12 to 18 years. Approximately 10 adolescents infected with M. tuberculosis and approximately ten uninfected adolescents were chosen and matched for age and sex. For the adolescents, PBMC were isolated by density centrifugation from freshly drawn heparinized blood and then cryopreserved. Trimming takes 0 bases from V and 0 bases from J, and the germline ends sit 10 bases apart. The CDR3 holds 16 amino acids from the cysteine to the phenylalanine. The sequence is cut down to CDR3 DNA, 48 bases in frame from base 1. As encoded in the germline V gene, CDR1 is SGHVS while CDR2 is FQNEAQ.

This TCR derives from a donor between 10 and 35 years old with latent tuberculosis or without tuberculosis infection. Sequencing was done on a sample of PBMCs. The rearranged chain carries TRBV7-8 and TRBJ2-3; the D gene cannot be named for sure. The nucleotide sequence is TGTGCCAGCAGCTTAGCTTTTCCGACTAGCACAGATACGCAGTATTTT. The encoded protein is CASSLAFPTSTDTQYF.